The source of this TCR beta chain is a study of blood T cell repertoires in COVID-19. Study-level background: The United States, Italy and Spain provided the acute and convalescent COVID-19 samples.

Per the germline V gene, CDR1 is MDHEN and CDR2 is SYDVKM. Trimming pared 4 bases from V and 11 bases from J, leaving 9 bases between. CDR3 length: 12 amino acids. Generated by immunoSEQ multiplex PCR, the TCRdb table keeps only in-frame clones and is missing some. The table has about 130,000 clones, under 85% seen once. The receptor was derived from a man between 40 and 49 years old with active or convalescent COVID-19. The chain is built from TRBV28 and TRBJ1-6; the D is unclear. Input material: peripheral blood. CDR3 region: CASSSGNPPLHF. The CDR3 coding sequence is TGTGCCAGCAGTTCCGGGAATCCACCCCTCCACTTT.